The 3 T cell receptor beta chains presented below share a single source sample, sequenced in a study of blood T cells in healthy people across ages. The authors ran a second PCR of about 7 to 11 cycles using a sample-barcoded 5' primer and a J-beta primer mix. Via MiXCR, TCRdb re-called the 5' RACE reads, giving one row per CDR3 protein. The sample holds around 2 million distinct CDR3 sequences; about two fifths are singletons and the top ten take 23%. The specimen was blood. These receptors all come from a human donor in good health.

This chain connects TRBV20-1 to TRBJ2-1; possible D gene TRBD2, 7 bases. CDR1 and CDR2 from the germline V gene are DFQATT and SNEGSKA (reference sequence). This CDR3 contains 13 residues. V gave up 3 bases and J gave up 4 bases, with 10 bases separating them. The CDR3 DNA sequence: TGCAGTGCTAGCGGGGGGCCTTACAATGAGCAGTTCTTC. It yields the protein CSASGGPYNEQFF.

This clonotype was seen a few times. The chain couples TRBV12-3 or TRBV12-4 to TRBJ2-7, with 7 bases identical to TRBD1. The CDR3 loop spans 16 amino acids. The ends lost 6 bases at V and 0 bases at J; junction bases unmatched: 11. In nucleotides, the CDR3 is TGTGCCAGCAGGCCGAGAGAGGGACAGTTCTCCTACGAGCAGTACTTC. It yields the protein CASRPREGQFSYEQYF.

This chain uses TRBV2 with TRBJ2-1, with D perhaps TRBD1 (6 bases). CDR3 length equals 14 residues. In germline, CDR1 is SNHLY, CDR2 FYNNEI. Trimming took off 7 bases at V and 8 bases at J, with 18 bases between the two ends. DNA for the CDR3: TGTGCCAGCAACGACCTGGGTCCAGGGGATGAGCAGTTCTTC. Its protein is CASNDLGPGDEQFF.